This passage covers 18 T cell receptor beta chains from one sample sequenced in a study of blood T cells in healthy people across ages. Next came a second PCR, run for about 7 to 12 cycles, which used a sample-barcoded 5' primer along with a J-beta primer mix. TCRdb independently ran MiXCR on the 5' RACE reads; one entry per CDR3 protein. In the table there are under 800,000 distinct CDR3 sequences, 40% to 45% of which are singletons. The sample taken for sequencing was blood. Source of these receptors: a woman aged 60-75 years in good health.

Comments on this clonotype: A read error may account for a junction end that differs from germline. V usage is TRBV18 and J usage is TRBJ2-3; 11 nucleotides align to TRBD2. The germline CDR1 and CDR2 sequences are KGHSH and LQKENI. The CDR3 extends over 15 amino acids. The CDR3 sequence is CVSPQLAGEVDTQYF. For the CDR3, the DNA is TGTGTCAGCCCACAACTAGCGGGAGAGGTCGATACGCAGTATTTT.

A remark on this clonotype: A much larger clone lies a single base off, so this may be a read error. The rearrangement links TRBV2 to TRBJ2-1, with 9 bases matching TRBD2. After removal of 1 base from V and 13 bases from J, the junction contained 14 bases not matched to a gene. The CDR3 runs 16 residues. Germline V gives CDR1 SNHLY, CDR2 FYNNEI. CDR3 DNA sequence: TGTGCCAGCAGTGAAGGGGTTAGCGGGGGAGGAGAGACCCAGTTCTTC. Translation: CASSEGVSGGGETQFF.

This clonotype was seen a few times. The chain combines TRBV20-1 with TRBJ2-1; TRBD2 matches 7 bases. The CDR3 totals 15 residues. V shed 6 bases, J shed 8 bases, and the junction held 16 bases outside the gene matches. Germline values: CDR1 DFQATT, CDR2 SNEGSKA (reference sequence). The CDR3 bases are TGCAGTGCCAGCAGTCCGGGACTACCTTTGGATGAGCAGTTCTTC. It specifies CSASSPGLPLDEQFF.

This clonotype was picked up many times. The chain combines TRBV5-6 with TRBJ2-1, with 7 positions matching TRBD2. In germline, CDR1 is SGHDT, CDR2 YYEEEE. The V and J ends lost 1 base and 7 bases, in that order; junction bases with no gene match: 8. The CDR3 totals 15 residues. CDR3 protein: CASSLTSGAVNEQFF. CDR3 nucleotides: TGTGCCAGCAGCTTGACCAGCGGGGCCGTTAATGAGCAGTTCTTC.

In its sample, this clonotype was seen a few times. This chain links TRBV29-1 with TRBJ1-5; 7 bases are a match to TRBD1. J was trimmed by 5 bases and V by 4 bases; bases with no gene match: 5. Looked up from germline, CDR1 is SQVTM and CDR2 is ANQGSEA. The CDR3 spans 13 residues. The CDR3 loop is CSVAGTAHQPQHF. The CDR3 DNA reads TGCAGCGTTGCGGGGACAGCTCATCAGCCCCAGCATTTT. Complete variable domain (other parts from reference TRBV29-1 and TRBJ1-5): SAVISQKPSRDICQRGTSLTIQCQVDSQVTMMFWYRQQPGQSLTLIATANQGSEATYESGFVIDKFPISRPNLTFSTLTVSNMSPEDSSIYLCSVAGTAHQPQHFGDGTRLSIL.

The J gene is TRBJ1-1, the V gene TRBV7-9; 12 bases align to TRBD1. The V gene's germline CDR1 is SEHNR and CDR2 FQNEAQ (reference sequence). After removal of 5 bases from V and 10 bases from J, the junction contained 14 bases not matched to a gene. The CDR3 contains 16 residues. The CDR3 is CASSPRRGQGAAVAFF. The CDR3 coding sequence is TGTGCCAGCAGCCCCCGGCGGGGACAGGGGGCGGCTGTAGCTTTCTTT.

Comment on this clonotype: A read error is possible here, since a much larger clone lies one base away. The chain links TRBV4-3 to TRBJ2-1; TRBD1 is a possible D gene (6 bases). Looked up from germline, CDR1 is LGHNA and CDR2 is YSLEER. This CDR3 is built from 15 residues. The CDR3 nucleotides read TGCGCCAGCAGCCAAGACAGGGGTAGGCACAATGGGCAGTTCTTC. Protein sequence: CASSQDRGRHNGQFF.

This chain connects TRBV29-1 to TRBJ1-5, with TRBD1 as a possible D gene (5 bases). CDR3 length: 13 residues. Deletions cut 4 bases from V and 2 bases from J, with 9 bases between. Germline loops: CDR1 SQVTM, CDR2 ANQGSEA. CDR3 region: CSVGRGGNQPQHF. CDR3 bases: TGCAGCGTTGGGAGGGGCGGCAATCAGCCCCAGCATTTT.

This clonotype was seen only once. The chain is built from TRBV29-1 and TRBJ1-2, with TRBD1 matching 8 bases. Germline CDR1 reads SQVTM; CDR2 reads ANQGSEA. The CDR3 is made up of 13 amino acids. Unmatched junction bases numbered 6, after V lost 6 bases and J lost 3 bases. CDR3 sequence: CSVRQGSDYGYTF. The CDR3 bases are TGCAGCGTCAGACAGGGGAGCGACTATGGCTACACCTTC.

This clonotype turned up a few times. The CDR3 nucleotides read TGCAGTGCTAGAGACCGCGGGGGGGCCTCAATAGATACGCAGTATTTT. Protein product: CSARDRGGASIDTQYF. The chain combines TRBV20-1 with TRBJ2-3; TRBD2 agrees at 9 bases. V was pared by 0 bases and J by 5 bases, with 9 bases of the junction left unmatched. The CDR3 length is 16 residues. Germline CDR1 and CDR2: DFQATT and SNEGSKA (reference sequence).

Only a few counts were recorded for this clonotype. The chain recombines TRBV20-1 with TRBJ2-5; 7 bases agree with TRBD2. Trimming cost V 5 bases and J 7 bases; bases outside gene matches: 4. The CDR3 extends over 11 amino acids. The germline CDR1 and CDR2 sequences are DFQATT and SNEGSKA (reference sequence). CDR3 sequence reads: CSAVREGTQYF. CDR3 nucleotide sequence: TGCAGTGCTGTTAGGGAGGGGACCCAGTACTTC.

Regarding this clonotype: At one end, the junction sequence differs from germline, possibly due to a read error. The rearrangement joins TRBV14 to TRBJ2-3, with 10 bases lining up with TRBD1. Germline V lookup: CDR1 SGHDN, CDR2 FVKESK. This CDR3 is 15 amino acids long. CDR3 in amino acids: CANSLLGTGVDTQYF. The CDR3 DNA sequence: TGTGCCAACAGCCTCCTAGGGACAGGGGTAGATACGCAGTATTTT.

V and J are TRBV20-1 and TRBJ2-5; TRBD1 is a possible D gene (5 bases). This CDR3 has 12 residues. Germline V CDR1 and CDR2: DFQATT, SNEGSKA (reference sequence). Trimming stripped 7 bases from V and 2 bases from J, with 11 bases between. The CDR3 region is CSGAGQQETQYF. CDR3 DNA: TGCAGTGGAGCAGGGCAACAAGAGACCCAGTACTTC.

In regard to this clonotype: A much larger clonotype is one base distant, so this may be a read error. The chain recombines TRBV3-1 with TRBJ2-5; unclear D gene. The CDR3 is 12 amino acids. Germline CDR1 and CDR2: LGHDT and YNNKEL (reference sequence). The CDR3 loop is CSSSHSYNEQYF. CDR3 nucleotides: TGTTCCAGCAGCCACAGTTACAATGAGCAGTACTTC.

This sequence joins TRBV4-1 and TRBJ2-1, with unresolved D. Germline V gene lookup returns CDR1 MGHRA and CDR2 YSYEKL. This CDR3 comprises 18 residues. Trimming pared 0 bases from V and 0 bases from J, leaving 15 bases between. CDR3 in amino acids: CASSQDFKVASSYNEQFF. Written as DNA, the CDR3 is TGCGCCAGCAGCCAAGACTTTAAGGTCGCCAGCTCCTACAATGAGCAGTTCTTC.

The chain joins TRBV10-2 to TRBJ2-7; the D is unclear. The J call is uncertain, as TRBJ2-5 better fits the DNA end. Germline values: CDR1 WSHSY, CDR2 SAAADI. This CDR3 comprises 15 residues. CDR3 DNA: TGCGCCAGCAGTATAACATTATCCTGGGCAGAGACCCAGTACTTC. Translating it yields CASSITLSWAETQYF.

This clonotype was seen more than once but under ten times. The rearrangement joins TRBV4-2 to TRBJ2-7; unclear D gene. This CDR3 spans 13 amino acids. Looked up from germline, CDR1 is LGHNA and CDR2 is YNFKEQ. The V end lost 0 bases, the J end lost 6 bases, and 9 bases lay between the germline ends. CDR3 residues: CASSQDYLGEQYF. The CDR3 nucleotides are TGTGCCAGCAGCCAAGATTACTTGGGCGAGCAGTACTTC.

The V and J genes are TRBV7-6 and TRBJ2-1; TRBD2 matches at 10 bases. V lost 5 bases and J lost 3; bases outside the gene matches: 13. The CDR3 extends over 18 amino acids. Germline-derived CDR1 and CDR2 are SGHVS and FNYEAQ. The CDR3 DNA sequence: TGTGCCAGCAGCCTGCCGCCGGGGCAGCGGGGGGGCTACAATGAGCAGTTCTTC. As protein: CASSLPPGQRGGYNEQFF. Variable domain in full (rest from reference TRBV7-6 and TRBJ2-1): GAGVSQSPRYKVTKRGQDVALRCDPISGHVSLYWYRQALGQGPEFLTYFNYEAQQDKSGLPNDRFSAERPEGSISTLTIQRTEQRDSAMYRCASSLPPGQRGGYNEQFFGPGTRLTVL.